The 22 T cell receptor beta chains below were found in one sample sequenced in a study of shared clonotypes between healthy human individuals. Data came from immunoSEQ multiplex PCR; TCRdb stores just in-frame clones and leaves some out. The sample includes fewer than 2.5 million clones, approximately 94% of them seen just once. The sequencing sample was made of naive CD4+ T cells from PBMCs. The subset denotes: CD45RA+ positively selected. These receptors originate from a man younger than 35 in good health. Some clones in this sample may be carry-over from other donors' samples.

The chain recombines TRBV5-4 with TRBJ2-5; 7 nucleotides align to TRBD2. The CDR3 totals 15 residues. V lost 0 bases to trimming and J lost 5 bases; unmatched junction nucleotides: 7. Germline V CDR1 and CDR2: SGHNT, YYREEE (reference sequence). The CDR3 bases are TGTGCCAGCAGCTTGGGGGGAGGGAGGGCGGAGACCCAGTACTTC. Its translation: CASSLGGGRAETQYF.

The rearrangement joins TRBV30 to TRBJ2-7; possibly TRBD1 or TRBD2 for D (5 bases each). Germline V CDR1 and CDR2: GTSNPN, SVGIG (reference sequence). Trimming pared 2 bases from V and 12 bases from J, leaving 23 bases between. CDR3 size: 14 residues. The DNA of the CDR3 is TGTGCCTGGAGTAACTACCGGGGACCTCAAAGGGTGTACTTC. It codes for CAWSNYRGPQRVYF.

The V and J genes are TRBV5-1 and TRBJ1-6; 9 bases are shared with TRBD1. The V and J ends lost 3 bases and 3 bases, in that order; junction bases with no gene match: 7. The CDR3 has 17 amino acids. CDR1 and CDR2 from the germline V gene are SGHRS and YFSETQ. The CDR3 DNA sequence: TGCGCCAGCAGCTCCCGGGACAGGGCCATCTATAATTCACCCCTCCACTTT. It encodes CASSSRDRAIYNSPLHF.

The genes are TRBV7-2 and TRBJ1-2; 8 positions match TRBD1. Per germline, CDR1 SGHTA and CDR2 FQGNSA. The V segment lost 1 base and the J segment 0 bases; nucleotides outside the gene matches: 7. The CDR3 runs to 17 residues. The CDR3 reads CASSLVGGTGANYGYTF. CDR3 coding DNA: TGTGCCAGCAGCTTAGTAGGTGGGACAGGAGCTAACTATGGCTACACCTTC.

This clone was seen only a few times. The CDR3 loop reads CASSLTLTEAFF. The CDR3 coding sequence is TGCGCCAGCAGCTTGACCCTCACTGAAGCTTTCTTT. The chain recombines TRBV5-1 with TRBJ1-1, with no clear D. The CDR3 has 12 residues. CDR1 and CDR2 from the germline V gene are SGHRS and YFSETQ. V lost 1 base, J lost 4 bases, and 5 bases lay in between.

About this clone itself: This same CDR3 is encoded by further DNA sequences in the sample. The rearrangement links TRBV7-3 to TRBJ2-3; D possibly corresponds to TRBD1 (6 bases). Trimming left V 1 base short and J 1 base short, with 6 bases between. This CDR3 comprises 14 residues. From germline, CDR1 is SGHTA and CDR2 FQGTGA. The CDR3: CASSLNRGTDTQYF. The DNA of the CDR3 is TGTGCCAGCAGCTTAAACAGGGGCACAGATACGCAGTATTTT.

DNA for the CDR3: TGTGCCAGCAGCCCGGGGGGCTCCGGGGAGCTGTTTTTT. Translating it yields CASSPGGSGELFF. The V call is TRBV7-6, the J call TRBJ2-2, with a tentative D call TRBD2 (7 bases). Germline V gives CDR1 SGHVS, CDR2 FNYEAQ. The V gene lost 5 bases and the J gene lost 6 bases, with 10 bases spanning the gap. The CDR3 has 13 residues.

The count of this clone is one. The gene calls are TRBV27 and TRBJ2-5; 10 bases are a match to TRBD2. Germline trimming cut 3 bases from V and 5 bases from J; bases unmatched to any gene: 6. CDR3 length: 15 residues. In germline, CDR1 is MNHEY, CDR2 SMNVEV (reference sequence). CDR3 nucleotides: TGTGCCAGCAGTTTTAGCGGGGGGCGAGGGGAGACCCAGTACTTC. This gives the protein CASSFSGGRGETQYF.

V and J are TRBV19 and TRBJ2-2; TRBD2 is a possible D gene (6 bases). V lost 1 base and J lost 4, with 10 bases in between. This CDR3 is 15 amino acids long. Germline values: CDR1 LNHDA, CDR2 SQIVND (reference sequence). CDR3 nucleotides: TGTGCCAGTAGTATAGGGGCGGGGTCCACCGGGGAGCTGTTTTTT. Translation gives CASSIGAGSTGELFF.

CDR3 in DNA: TGTGCCAGCACCCCTCCGGGACACCTGAACACTGAAGCTTTCTTT. Translation gives CASTPPGHLNTEAFF. This chain uses TRBV28 with TRBJ1-1, with D perhaps TRBD1 (6 bases). CDR1 and CDR2 (germline): MDHEN, SYDVKM. This CDR3 has 15 residues. Deletions cut 7 bases from V and 0 bases from J, with 15 bases between.

The chain has TRBV7-9 and TRBJ2-5, with 12 bases identical to TRBD2. The CDR3 spans 16 residues. The V segment lost 2 bases and the J segment 1 base; nucleotides outside the gene matches: 2. Germline V lookup: CDR1 SEHNR, CDR2 FQNEAQ (reference sequence). As DNA, the CDR3 is TGTGCCAGCAGCTTATTGACTAGCGGGAGCCAAGAGACCCAGTACTTC. It specifies CASSLLTSGSQETQYF. Combining the CDR3 with reference TRBV7-9 and TRBJ2-5 gives the whole variable domain DTGVSQNPRHKITKRGQNVTFRCDPISEHNRLYWYRQTLGQGPEFLTYFQNEAQLEKSRLLSDRFSAERPKGSFSTLEIQRTEQGDSAMYLCASSLLTSGSQETQYFGPGTRLLVL.

A remark on this clone: This specimen includes other DNA sequences encoding the same CDR3. The chain recombines TRBV2 with TRBJ1-1; 8 bases align to TRBD1. The CDR3 runs 14 residues. Germline assignment: CDR1 SNHLY and CDR2 FYNNEI. J lost 5 bases, V lost 6 bases, and 8 bases had no gene match. The CDR3 bases are TGTGCCAGCAGAGACAGGGGAGGAGTGACTGAAGCTTTCTTT. Translating it yields CASRDRGGVTEAFF.

V usage is TRBV7-9 and J usage is TRBJ1-5, with 10 bases that match TRBD1. Germline assignment: CDR1 SEHNR and CDR2 FQNEAQ (reference sequence). Trimming at V came to 6 bases and at J to 5 bases, leaving 4 bases not matched to a gene. The CDR3 covers 14 residues. CDR3 in DNA: TGTGCCAGCAGTTTGGGGACAGGGGATCAGCCCCAGCATTTT. Amino acid sequence: CASSLGTGDQPQHF.

This chain links TRBV2 with TRBJ2-7, with 8 bases fitting TRBD1. The V gene end was trimmed by 7 bases and the J gene end by 3 bases; junction bases not matched to a gene: 8. Germline CDR1 is SNHLY and CDR2 is FYNNEI. The CDR3 sequence is 14 residues long. The CDR3 region is CASTVGTGGYEQYF. CDR3 coding DNA: TGTGCCAGCACAGTCGGTACAGGGGGCTACGAGCAGTACTTC.

On this clone itself: The sample contains more than one DNA sequence encoding this CDR3. J is TRBJ1-5 and V is TRBV6-1; a possible D gene is TRBD1 (5 bases). Looked up from germline, CDR1 is MNHNS and CDR2 is SASEGT. The CDR3 consists of 13 residues. Trimming took 3 bases from V and 2 from J, leaving 5 bases between them. CDR3 region: CASSEGGNQPQHF. The CDR3 coding sequence is TGTGCCAGCAGTGAGGGGGGCAATCAGCCCCAGCATTTT.

The chain has TRBV7-2 and TRBJ1-5, with a tentative D call TRBD1 (5 bases). Trimming took off 1 base at V and 6 bases at J, with 13 bases between the two ends. In germline, CDR1 is SGHTA, CDR2 FQGNSA. The length of the CDR3 is 15 residues. The CDR3 DNA reads TGTGCCAGCAGCTTAGTGGCAGGGTACGGTCAGCCCCAGCATTTT. It is translated as CASSLVAGYGQPQHF.

The V gene is TRBV15, the J gene TRBJ1-3; 8 positions match TRBD1. Germline CDR1 and CDR2: LNHNV and YYDKDF (reference sequence). The CDR3 spans 16 residues. The junction had 14 bases not matched to a gene; V was cut back by 10 bases and J by 3 bases. Here the CDR3 DNA reads TGTGCCATCACACCCTGGACAGGGAACCGTGGAAACACCATATATTTT. Its translation: CAITPWTGNRGNTIYF.

V and J are TRBV25-1 and TRBJ1-3; D is unclear. The V gene's germline CDR1 is MGHDK and CDR2 SYGVNS. The CDR3 is made up of 17 amino acids. Between the trimmed V and J ends, which lost 5 bases and 0 bases, there was a span of 17 bases. CDR3 sequence: CASSPRVGDLSGNTIYF. The CDR3 DNA is TGTGCCAGCAGTCCCCGGGTGGGAGACCTCTCTGGAAACACCATATATTTT.

This clone has just one count. The gene calls are TRBV7-3 and TRBJ2-2, with D uncertain. CDR1 and CDR2 (germline): SGHTA, FQGTGA. V lost 1 base and J 2 bases, leaving 11 bases between the germline ends. The CDR3 runs to 16 residues. CDR3 nucleotides: TGTGCCAGCAGCTTAAGACCATTCACTAACACCGGGGAGCTGTTTTTT. Encoded protein: CASSLRPFTNTGELFF. The whole variable domain, remainder taken from reference TRBV7-3 and TRBJ2-2, is GAGVSQTPSNKVTEKGKYVELRCDPISGHTALYWYRQSLGQGPEFLIYFQGTGAADDSGLPNDRFFAVRPEGSVSTLKIQRTERGDSAVYLCASSLRPFTNTGELFFGEGSRLTVL.

This chain connects TRBV6-5 to TRBJ1-5, with D maybe TRBD1 (5 bases). CDR1 is MNHEY and CDR2 is SVGAGI in the germline V gene. This CDR3 spans 14 amino acids. The V end was cut by 6 bases, the J end by 0 bases, with 9 bases between. For the CDR3, the DNA is TGTGCCAGCAGCGACAGATATAGCAATCAGCCCCAGCATTTT. The encoded protein is CASSDRYSNQPQHF.

The CDR3 DNA reads TGTGCCAGCAGCCAAGAATGGGCTAGCGGAACAGATACGCAGTATTTT. Translated, it gives CASSQEWASGTDTQYF. The gene calls are TRBV14 and TRBJ2-3, with 7 bases lining up with TRBD2. CDR1 is SGHDN, CDR2 FVKESK, per germline. The CDR3 is made up of 16 amino acids. Germline trimming cut 0 bases from V and 3 bases from J; bases unmatched to any gene: 6.

The V and J genes are TRBV27 and TRBJ2-7; D unresolved. Germline V gene data show CDR1 as MNHEY and CDR2 as SMNVEV (reference sequence). Trimming cost V 6 bases and J 7 bases, with 13 bases left between them. The CDR3 covers 12 residues. The chain's CDR3 is CASSPTMGEQYF. The CDR3 DNA follows: TGTGCCAGCAGCCCGACCATGGGGGAGCAGTACTTC.